This T cell receptor beta chain emerged from a study of shared T cell receptors in the human thymus. The data were produced by immunoSEQ multiplex PCR, yet TCRdb's version contains in-frame clones alone and is incomplete. The data hold approximately 660,000 clones, with roughly 90% observed a single time. The CDR3 consists of 19 residues. The germline V gene encodes CDR1 SGDLS and CDR2 YYNGEE. The ends lost 4 bases at V and 0 bases at J; junction bases unmatched: 10. The sample was also reused in another study, on human thymus T cells. That report notes: Healthy Finnish infants undergoing corrective surgery for congenital heart defects provided the donor material. In corrective heart surgery, resections were taken, and these provided the thymus tissue. Thymic and blood repertoires appeared to show biased V and J gene usage. Related reports documented highly overlapping thymic repertoires among unrelated individuals.

J is TRBJ2-6 and V is TRBV9, with 10 bases aligning to TRBD1. The receptor was derived from a boy under two years old with a congenital heart defect. Sequencing input: thymocytes. Here the CDR3 DNA reads TGTGCCAGCAGCCCAGGGGGGACAGGGGCCTTCTCTGGGGCCAACGTCCTGACTTTC. It is translated as CASSPGGTGAFSGANVLTF.